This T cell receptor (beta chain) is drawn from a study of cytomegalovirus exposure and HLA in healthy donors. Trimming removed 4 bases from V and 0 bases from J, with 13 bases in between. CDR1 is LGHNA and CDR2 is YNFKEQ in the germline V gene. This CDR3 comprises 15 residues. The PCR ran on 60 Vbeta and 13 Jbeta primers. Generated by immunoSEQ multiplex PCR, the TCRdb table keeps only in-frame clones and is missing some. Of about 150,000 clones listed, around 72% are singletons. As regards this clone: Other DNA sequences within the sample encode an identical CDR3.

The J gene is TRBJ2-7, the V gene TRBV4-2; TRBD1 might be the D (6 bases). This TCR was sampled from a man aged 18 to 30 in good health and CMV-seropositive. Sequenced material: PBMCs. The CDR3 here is CASSLMDSLSYEQYF. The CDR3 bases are TGTGCCAGCAGCCTCATGGACAGCCTCTCCTACGAGCAGTACTTC.